This TCR beta chain came from a study of T cells in narcolepsy. Sequencing used immunoSEQ multiplex PCR; TCRdb keeps in-frame clones, though not all of them. Of 30,000 to 45,000 clones in the sample, about 85% were seen once. The CDR3 spans 14 residues. Germline V gene lookup returns CDR1 GTSNPN and CDR2 SVGIG (reference sequence). V lost 1 base to trimming and J lost 4 bases; unmatched junction nucleotides: 5. The rearrangement joins TRBV30 to TRBJ1-2; TRBD1 aligns across 8 bases. Sequenced: CD45RA- memory CD4+ T cells from PBMCs. This sequence was found in a human donor with narcolepsy. The CDR3 coding sequence is TGTGCCTGGAGTGACAGGGGGGGCGTCTATGGCTACACCTTC. Translation: CAWSDRGGVYGYTF.